The next 2 T cell receptor beta chains were all read from a single sample in a study of EBV T-cell therapy then PD-1 blockade in nasopharyngeal carcinoma. These TCRs are of unknown antigen specificity. Time point here: 266 days after commencement of treatment, after nivolumab therapy. The treatment is: AdE1-LMPpoly-expanded autologous EBV-specific T-cell therapy followed by anti-PD-1 nivolumab. Clones were sequenced by immunoSEQ multiplex PCR, and TCRdb holds only the in-frame ones, with some missing. The sample has over 20,000 clones, 80% to 90% seen once. Source: CD8+ T cells from blood, taken at roughly day 250 from a patient whose treatment included autologous EBV-specific T cells and nivolumab. These receptors originate from a man aged 35 to 55 with nasopharyngeal carcinoma.

The chain recombines TRBV7-9 with TRBJ2-1; either TRBD1 or TRBD2 may supply D (5 bases each). CDR1 is SEHNR and CDR2 is FQNEAQ in the germline V gene (reference sequence). V was trimmed by 5 bases and J by 4 bases, leaving 15 bases between them. The CDR3 has 15 amino acids. CDR3 in DNA: TGTGCCAGCAGCGGGTTTGCCAGGGAGTACAATGAGCAGTTCTTC. Residues: CASSGFAREYNEQFF.

V usage is TRBV30 and J usage is TRBJ1-5; TRBD1 matches at 9 bases. Losses at the gene ends were 8 bases for V and 2 bases for J; bases not matched to a gene: 4. The germline V gene has CDR1 GTSNPN and CDR2 SVGIG (reference sequence). The CDR3 is 13 amino acids. CDR3 protein: CALGQGRNQPQHF. CDR3 sequence (DNA): TGTGCCCTCGGACAGGGGCGCAATCAGCCCCAGCATTTT.